The clone carrying this TCR beta chain has just a few counts. This entry is derived from a study of blood T cell repertoires in COVID-19. For the study at large: T cells, B-cell-depleted T cells, or PBMCs provided the cDNA or gDNA that served as material.

The repertoire was sequenced with immunoSEQ multiplex PCR; TCRdb's copy has only in-frame clones and lacks some. The table has 350,000 to 400,000 clones, around nine tenths seen once. Categorization into cohorts depended on clinical history that participants reported. The origin of this receptor is a woman aged 30 to 39 with acute COVID-19. Sequenced input: PBMCs or T cells enriched from blood (not recorded which).

The CDR3 reads CASSTLAGGNTGELFF. The CDR3 DNA is TGCGCCAGCAGCACTTTAGCGGGGGGGAACACCGGGGAGCTGTTTTTT. The gene calls are TRBV5-1 and TRBJ2-2; TRBD2 agrees at 10 bases. V lost 4 bases and J lost 1; bases outside the gene matches: 4. This CDR3 region has 16 residues. CDR1 SGHRS and CDR2 YFSETQ come from the germline V gene. Complete variable domain (other parts from reference TRBV5-1 and TRBJ2-2): KAGVTQTPRYLIKTRGQQVTLSCSPISGHRSVSWYQQTPGQGLQFLFEYFSETQRNKGNFPGRFSGRQFSNSRSEMNVSTLELGDSALYLCASSTLAGGNTGELFFGEGSRLTVL.